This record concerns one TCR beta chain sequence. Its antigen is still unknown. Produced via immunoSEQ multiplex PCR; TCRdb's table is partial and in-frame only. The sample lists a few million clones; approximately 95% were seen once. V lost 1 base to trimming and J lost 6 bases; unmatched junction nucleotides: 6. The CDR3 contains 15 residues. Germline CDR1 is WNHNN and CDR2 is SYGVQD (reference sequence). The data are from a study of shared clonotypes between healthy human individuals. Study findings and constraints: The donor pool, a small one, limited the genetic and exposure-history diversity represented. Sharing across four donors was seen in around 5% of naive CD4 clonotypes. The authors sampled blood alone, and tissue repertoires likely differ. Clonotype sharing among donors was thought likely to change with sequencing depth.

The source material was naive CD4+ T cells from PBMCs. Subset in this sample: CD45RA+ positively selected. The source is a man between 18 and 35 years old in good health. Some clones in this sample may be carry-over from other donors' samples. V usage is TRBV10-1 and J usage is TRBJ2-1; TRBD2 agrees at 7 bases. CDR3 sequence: CASSEWTSWGNEQFF. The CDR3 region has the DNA TGCGCCAGCAGTGAGTGGACTAGTTGGGGCAATGAGCAGTTCTTC.